The sequence of this TCR beta chain was determined in a study of T cells after yellow fever vaccination. The CDR3 contains 11 residues. The V gene lost 4 bases and the J gene lost 6 bases, with 6 bases spanning the gap. One entry per CDR3 protein results from TCRdb running MiXCR on the 5' RACE reads. Found here are roughly 160,000 distinct CDR3 sequences, 6.5% to 8.5% of them singletons; the top ten hold approximately 2.5%. This clonotype was found a few times. The specimen comprised CD4+ T cells sorted from PBMCs, sampled 5 to 6 days after the first yellow fever vaccination. The chain is built from TRBV12-3 or TRBV12-4 and TRBJ1-1; D not certain. The sequence was collected from a man between 18 and 29 years old who received the YFV17D yellow fever vaccine. CDR3 in amino acids: CASSSFAEAFF. Written as DNA, the CDR3 is TGTGCCAGCAGTTCATTTGCTGAAGCTTTCTTT.